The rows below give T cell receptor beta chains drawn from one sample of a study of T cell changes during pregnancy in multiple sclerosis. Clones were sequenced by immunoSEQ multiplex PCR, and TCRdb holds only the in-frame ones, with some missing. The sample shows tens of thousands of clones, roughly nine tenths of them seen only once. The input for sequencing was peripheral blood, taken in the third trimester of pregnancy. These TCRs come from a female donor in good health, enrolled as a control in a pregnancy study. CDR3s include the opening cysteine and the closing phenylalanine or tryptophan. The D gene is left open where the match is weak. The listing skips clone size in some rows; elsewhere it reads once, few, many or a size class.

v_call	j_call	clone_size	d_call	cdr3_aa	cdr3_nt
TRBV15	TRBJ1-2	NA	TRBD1	CATSRTGGRYGYTF	TGTGCCACCAGCAGGACAGGGGGGCGGTATGGCTACACCTTC
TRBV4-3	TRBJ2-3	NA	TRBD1	CASSQDLRDSFTDTQYF	TGCGCCAGCAGCCAAGATCTTAGGGACAGCTTCACAGATACGCAGTATTTT
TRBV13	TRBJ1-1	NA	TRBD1	CASSPRDRVGGTEAFF	TGTGCCAGCAGCCCACGCGACAGGGTCGGCGGCACTGAAGCTTTCTTT
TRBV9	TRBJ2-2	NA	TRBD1	CASSGPQGAGELFF	TGTGCCAGCAGCGGCCCACAGGGGGCCGGGGAGCTGTTTTTT
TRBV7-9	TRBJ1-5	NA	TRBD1	CASSPDRAQPQHF	TGTGCCAGCAGCCCTGACAGGGCTCAGCCCCAGCATTTT
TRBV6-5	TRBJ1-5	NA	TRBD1	CASSQGARIQPQHF	TGTGCCAGCAGCCAGGGGGCAAGGATCCAGCCCCAGCATTTT
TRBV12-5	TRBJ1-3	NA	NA	CASGFTGGGGNTIYF	TGTGCTAGTGGTTTTACCGGAGGCGGCGGAAACACCATATATTTT
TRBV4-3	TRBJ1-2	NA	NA	CASSQDSRPEGVYGYTF	TGCGCCAGCAGCCAAGACTCGAGGCCGGAGGGTGTCTATGGCTACACCTTC
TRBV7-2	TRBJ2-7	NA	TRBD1	CASSFRGQGAREQYF	TGTGCCAGCAGCTTTAGGGGACAGGGGGCGCGGGAGCAGTACTTC
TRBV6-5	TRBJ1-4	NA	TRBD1	CASRRGQGKHEKLFF	TGTGCCAGCAGACGGGGACAGGGGAAGCATGAAAAACTGTTTTTT
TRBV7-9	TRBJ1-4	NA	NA	CASSPAGTTNEKLFF	TGTGCCAGCAGTCCCGCAGGGACAACTAATGAAAAACTGTTTTTT
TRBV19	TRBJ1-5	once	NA	CASSTQGISNQPQHF	TGTGCCAGTAGTACACAGGGAATAAGCAATCAGCCCCAGCATTTT
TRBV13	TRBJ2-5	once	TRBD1	CASSLDRGVQETQYF	TGTGCCAGCAGCTTAGACAGGGGAGTCCAAGAAACCCAGTACTTC
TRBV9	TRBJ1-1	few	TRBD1	CASSVGGGGTEAFF	TGTGCCAGCAGCGTAGGAGGGGGCGGCACTGAAGCTTTCTTT
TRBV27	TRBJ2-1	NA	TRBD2	CASIASGSNEQFF	TGTGCCAGCATCGCTAGCGGGAGCAATGAGCAGTTCTTC
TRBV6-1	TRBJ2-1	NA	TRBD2	CASSVAGGWDEQFF	TGTGCCAGCAGTGTAGCGGGAGGGTGGGATGAGCAGTTCTTC
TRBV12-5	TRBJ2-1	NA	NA	CASGLHFRGAGEQFF	TGTGCTAGTGGTTTGCACTTCAGGGGGGCAGGTGAGCAGTTCTTC
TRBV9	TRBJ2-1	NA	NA	CASSVAGAGVWNEQFF	TGTGCCAGCAGCGTAGCAGGGGCCGGAGTGTGGAATGAGCAGTTCTTC
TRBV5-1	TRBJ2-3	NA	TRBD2	CASSSSISGRTDTQYF	TGCGCCAGCAGCTCCTCGATTAGCGGGAGGACAGATACGCAGTATTTT
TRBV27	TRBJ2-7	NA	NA	CASSPRTFFSSYEQYF	TGTGCCAGCAGTCCCCGGACTTTTTTCAGCTCCTACGAGCAGTACTTC
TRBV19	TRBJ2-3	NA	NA	CASSLRGTSSFTDTQYF	TGTGCCAGTAGCCTACGGGGTACTTCAAGCTTCACAGATACGCAGTATTTT
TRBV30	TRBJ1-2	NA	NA	CAWSDPRTANYGYTF	TGTGCCTGGAGTGACCCCCGGACAGCAAACTATGGCTACACCTTC
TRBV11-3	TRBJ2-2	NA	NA	CASSPRLANTGELFF	TGTGCCAGCAGCCCCCGGTTGGCGAACACCGGGGAGCTGTTTTTT
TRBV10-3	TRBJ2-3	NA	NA	CAISVETTTDTQYF	TGTGCCATCAGTGTAGAAACTACCACAGATACGCAGTATTTT
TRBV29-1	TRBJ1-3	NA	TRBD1	CSARTGVAGNTIYF	TGCAGCGCCCGCACAGGGGTGGCTGGAAACACCATATATTTT
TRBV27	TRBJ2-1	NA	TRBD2	CASSSLAGEQFF	TGTGCCAGCAGTTCCCTAGCGGGTGAGCAGTTCTTC
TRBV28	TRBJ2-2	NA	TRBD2	CASRWGGTGELFF	TGTGCCAGCAGATGGGGGGGAACCGGGGAGCTGTTTTTT
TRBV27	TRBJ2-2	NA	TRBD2	CASSLGPSGGVNGELFF	TGTGCCAGCAGTTTAGGGCCTTCGGGGGGGGTTAACGGGGAGCTGTTTTTT
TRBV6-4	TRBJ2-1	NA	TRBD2	CASTELAGAFNEQFF	TGTGCCAGCACTGAACTAGCGGGGGCCTTCAATGAGCAGTTCTTC
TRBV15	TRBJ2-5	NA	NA	CATSRDPTVPQETQYF	TGTGCCACCAGCAGAGATCCTACAGTTCCTCAAGAGACCCAGTACTTC
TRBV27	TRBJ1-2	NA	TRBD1	CASRTQTGVDGYTF	TGTGCCAGCAGAACCCAGACAGGGGTCGATGGCTACACCTTC
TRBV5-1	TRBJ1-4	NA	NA	CASSLGAATNEKLFF	TGCGCCAGCAGCTTGGGGGCCGCAACTAATGAAAAACTGTTTTTT
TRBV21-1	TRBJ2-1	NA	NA	CASSDVIGVNEQFF	TGTGCCAGTAGTGATGTTATCGGGGTCAATGAGCAGTTCTTC
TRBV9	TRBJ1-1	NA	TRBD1	CASSGTRDRGPLYTEAFF	TGTGCCAGCAGCGGCACCCGGGACAGGGGGCCCCTTTACACTGAAGCTTTCTTT
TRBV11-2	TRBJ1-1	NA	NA	CASSQVRWLEAFF	TGTGCCAGCAGCCAGGTTCGGTGGCTTGAAGCTTTCTTT
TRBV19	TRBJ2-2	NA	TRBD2	CASTPAGDNTGELFF	TGTGCCAGTACTCCAGCGGGGGACAACACCGGGGAGCTGTTTTTT
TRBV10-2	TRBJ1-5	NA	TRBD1	CASSRRTGGTQPQHF	TGCGCCAGCAGCCGACGGACAGGGGGAACTCAGCCCCAGCATTTT
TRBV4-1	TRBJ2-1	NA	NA	CASSLAASSYNEQFF	TGCGCCAGCAGTTTGGCGGCCAGCTCCTACAATGAGCAGTTCTTC
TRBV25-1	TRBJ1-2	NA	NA	CASSEGASNYGYTF	TGTGCCAGCAGTGAAGGGGCGTCTAACTATGGCTACACCTTC
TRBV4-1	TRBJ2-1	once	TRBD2	CASSSRGRAGSSYNEQFF	TGCGCCAGCAGCTCCCGCGGTCGAGCGGGGAGCTCCTACAATGAGCAGTTCTTC
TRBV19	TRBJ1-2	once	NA	CASSIEGRSGYGYTF	TGTGCCAGTAGTATAGAGGGCAGGAGCGGGTATGGCTACACCTTC
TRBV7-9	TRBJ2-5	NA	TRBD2	CASSLDPSGGAFYQETQYF	TGTGCCAGCAGCCTAGACCCTAGCGGGGGGGCATTTTACCAAGAGACCCAGTACTTC
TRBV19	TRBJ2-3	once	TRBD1	CASSPRQGGTDTQYF	TGTGCCAGTAGTCCCCGACAGGGCGGGACAGATACGCAGTATTTT
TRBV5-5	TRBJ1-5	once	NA	CASSPTTVQPQHF	TGTGCCAGCAGCCCCACTACCGTTCAGCCCCAGCATTTT
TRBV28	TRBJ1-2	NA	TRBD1	CASSIDRAYGYTF	TGTGCCAGCAGTATTGACAGGGCCTATGGCTACACCTTC
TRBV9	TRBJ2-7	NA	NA	CASSVDGSWEQYF	TGTGCCAGCAGCGTAGACGGGTCGTGGGAGCAGTACTTC
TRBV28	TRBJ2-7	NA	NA	CASSSGGALEYF	TGTGCCAGCAGTTCGGGCGGGGCCCTCGAGTACTTC
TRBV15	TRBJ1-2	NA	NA	CATSREGALPYGYTF	TGTGCCACCAGCAGAGAGGGCGCACTCCCCTATGGCTACACCTTC
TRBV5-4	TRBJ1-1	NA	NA	CASSLDSHTEAFF	TGTGCCAGCAGCTTGGACAGCCACACTGAAGCTTTCTTT
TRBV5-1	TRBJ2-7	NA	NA	CASSSQTTLSSYEQYF	TGCGCCAGCAGCTCCCAGACAACACTCAGCTCCTACGAGCAGTACTTC